This TCR beta chain is drawn from a study of OX40 agonist ivuxolimab in advanced cancers. General study points: On average, a greater number of expanded clones characterised CD8+ T cells relative to CD4+.

The cohort excluded patients with autoimmune disease history or systemic immunosuppression. CDR3 length: 14 amino acids. Looked up from germline, CDR1 is MNHEY and CDR2 is SVGAGI. With 5 bases removed from V and 2 bases from J, the gap between germline ends came to 7 bases. Worth noting for this clone: Its matching antigen is unknown.

Only in-frame clones appear in the TCRdb table, and some are missing; sequencing was by immunoSEQ multiplex PCR. The sample lists about 48,000 clones, 89% occurring once. Sequencing used CD4+ or CD8+ T cells sorted from blood, obtained in a trial of the OX40 agonist ivuxolimab. This rearrangement joins TRBV6-5 to TRBJ2-6; D is uncertain. This TCR was recovered from an adult with an advanced solid tumor such as melanoma, head and neck, liver or kidney cancer. Here the CDR3 DNA reads TGTGCCAGCAGTCCCTCCCCTGGGGCCAACGTCCTGACTTTC. Protein product: CASSPSPGANVLTF.